This TCR beta chain was retrieved from a study of T cell changes during pregnancy in multiple sclerosis. V lost 0 bases and J lost 10, with 11 bases in between. The CDR3 has 13 amino acids. Per the germline V gene, CDR1 is MNHEY and CDR2 is SVGAGI. This table comes from immunoSEQ multiplex PCR, and its TCRdb copy is limited to in-frame clones, with some not included. The top ten hold 2.5% to 3.5% of the sample, which has about 100,000 clones, about nine tenths seen once. The V and J genes are TRBV6-5 and TRBJ2-3; a possible D gene is TRBD1 (5 bases). The clonotype was recovered from a female donor with multiple sclerosis, enrolled in a pregnancy study. The sequences come from peripheral blood, collected in the second trimester of pregnancy. The CDR3: CASSYSMSTAQYF. As DNA, the CDR3 is TGTGCCAGCAGTTACTCGATGTCGACAGCGCAGTATTTT.